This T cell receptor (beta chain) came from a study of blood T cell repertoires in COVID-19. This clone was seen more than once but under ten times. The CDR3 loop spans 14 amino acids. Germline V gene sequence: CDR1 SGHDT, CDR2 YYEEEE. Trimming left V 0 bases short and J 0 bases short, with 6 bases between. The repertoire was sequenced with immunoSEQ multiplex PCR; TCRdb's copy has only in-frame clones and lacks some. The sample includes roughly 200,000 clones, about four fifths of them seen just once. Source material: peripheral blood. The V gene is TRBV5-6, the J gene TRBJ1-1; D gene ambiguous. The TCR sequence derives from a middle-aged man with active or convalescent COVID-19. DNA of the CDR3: TGTGCCAGCAGCTTGGAGCTCCTGAACACTGAAGCTTTCTTT. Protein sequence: CASSLELLNTEAFF.